The sequence of this T cell receptor (beta chain) was determined in a study of blood T cell repertoires in COVID-19 (dated by TCRdb to 2018 to 2020). Background for the entire study: The collaborator samples originated in the United States, Italy and Spain and spanned the acute and convalescent phases of COVID-19. Nearly every sample came with metadata listing a de-identified subject ID, COVID-19 status, age in years and sex. The repertoires were released in a freely available public database intended as a resource for research on the immune response to SARS-CoV-2. The material from the prospective study consisted of cDNA or gDNA derived from T cells, B-cell-depleted T cells, or PBMCs. Where available, HLA class I and class II types were obtained from metadata supplied by the sample provider rather than from assay-based typing. The samples were drawn from the first 160 participants of the ongoing ImmuneRACE study and from 1,200 or so subjects provided by 6 global collaborators. The dataset comprised deeply sampled blood TCRbeta repertoires from subjects exposed to, actively infected with, or recovered from COVID-19. What the study reported, not specific to this receptor: The quantity of clinical and demographic metadata differed by source and by participant and was supplied without curation.

Of note for this clone: Its antigen specificity is not known. No per-base quality is available; no much larger clone lies one base away.

Collaborating institutions collected whole blood in K2EDTA tubes following their own protocols. For TCRbeta analysis, collaborator samples were shipped as frozen whole blood, as isolated PBMCs, or as DNA extracted from either sample type. V and J are truncated by 3 bases and 7 bases respectively, leaving an intervening sequence of 15 bases. From the cysteine up to the phenylalanine, the CDR3 has a length of 15 residues. The DNA shown is the 45-base CDR3, in frame from base 1. Based on the germline V gene (reference sequence), the CDR1 and CDR2 sequences are LGHDT and YNNKEL. The immunoSEQ Assay, a bias-controlled multiplex PCR, was used to amplify TCRbeta CDR3 regions from genomic DNA. Turning to the authors' computational methods: Nucleated cell counts per sample were estimated from amplification of reference gene primers within the assay. Sequence reads were collapsed and filtered to measure the absolute abundance of every unique TCRbeta CDR3 rearrangement. For each sample, productive Simpson clonality was calculated as the square root of Simpson's diversity index across productive rearrangements. TCRdb holds this immuneACCESS table with in-frame rearrangements only. Some clones are missing; in checked studies, unresolved V genes explain under half, and the rest has no known cause. Clone size and the V and J calls come from that table; the DNA yielded D and trimming. The table for this sample lists tens of thousands of clones; 82% of them were counted only once. Of the sample, roughly an eighth is held by the ten largest clones.

This TCR was recovered from a human donor with acute or convalescent COVID-19. The donor label of this sample is uncertain. The rearrangement joined TRBV3-1 (or the pseudogene TRBV3-2) to TRBJ2-2; a weak D assignment points to TRBD2 (6 bases agree). Material: peripheral blood. At the DNA level, the sequence is TGTGCCAGCAGCCAGCGGGGCCCCCGTAGCGGGGAGCTGTTTTTT. It translates to CASSQRGPRSGELFF.